The 4 T cell receptor beta chains listed next were all sequenced from one sample in a study of regulatory T cells in long-lasting Graves disease. Time point defined: newly diagnosed GD, antithyroid drugs for less than 3 months. Following extraction of RNA from PBMCs, that RNA was used to make the TCR library. Investigators prepared the TCR beta libraries by applying iRepertoire HTBI primers and Arm-PCR of CDR3 regions. TCRdb re-called the multiplex PCR reads through MiXCR, storing one row per CDR3 protein. The table records approximately 400,000 distinct CDR3 sequences, 10% to 15% of them present only once. The sample also formed part of further work on T cells in Graves' hyperthyroidism and ophthalmopathy.

Sequenced material: peripheral blood mononuclear cells (PBMCs), taken at new diagnosis, from a patient treated with antithyroid drugs. The receptors were gathered from a woman between 18 and 29 years old with Graves disease.

Remarks on this clonotype: The junction and the germline gene differ at one end; a read error may be behind it. The chain carries TRBV4-3 and TRBJ2-2, with D possibly TRBD2 on 6 matching bases. Per the germline V gene, CDR1 is LGHNA and CDR2 is YSLEER. CDR3 length equals 15 residues. CDR3 nucleotide sequence: TGCGCCAGCCAGCCCGGATCCGGTCGGATCGGGGGGCTGTTTTTT. Its translation is CASQPGSGRIGGLFF.

Comments on this clonotype: This may be a read error: a much more frequent sequence differs by one nucleotide. The chain recombines TRBV7-2 with TRBJ2-1, with unresolved D. The CDR3 runs to 15 residues. CDR1 is SGHTA and CDR2 is FQGNSA in the germline V gene. CDR3 coding DNA: TGTGCCAGCAGCTCGCCCGGGCCCTCCTACAATGAGCAGCTCTTC. Encoded protein: CASSSPGPSYNEQLF.

This clonotype was recorded at least ten times. The chain employs TRBV7-9 and TRBJ1-2; D not certain. V lost 4 bases, J lost 7 bases, and 10 bases lay in between. From germline, CDR1 is SEHNR and CDR2 FQNEAQ (reference sequence). CDR3 length: 12 amino acids. The CDR3 loop is CASSSTLGGYTF. The DNA for the CDR3 is TGTGCCAGCAGCTCGACTTTAGGTGGCTACACCTTC.

This clonotype was seen many times. The chain recombines TRBV4-2 with TRBJ1-5; weak D call: TRBD1 (5 bases). Trimming removed 2 bases from V and 6 bases from J, with 14 bases in between. Germline V lookup: CDR1 LGHNA, CDR2 YNFKEQ. There are 15 residues in the CDR3. CDR3 residues: CASSQFSTGGQPQHF. The DNA for the CDR3 is TGTGCCAGCAGCCAATTTAGTACAGGCGGTCAGCCCCAGCATTTT.